This T cell receptor (beta chain) was identified during a study of T cell responses to AZD1222 COVID-19 vaccine. As for this clone: Its antigen is unidentified.

Second-dose groups at about 4 or about 12 weeks were pooled. Study-wide points: Of the AZD1222 recipients, only 5 or 6 were seropositive at baseline. Among the donors, most were white British and more were female, and clonal diversity was possibly underestimated. Spike as a whole was targeted by vaccine-associated CD4 TCRs, dominant at 160-218 and 743-854.

Repertoires were generated with immunoSEQ multiplex PCR, while TCRdb's copy carries only in-frame clones and drops some. This table holds more than 85,000 clones, around 87% found once. The CDR3 extends over 15 amino acids. Trimming cost V 3 bases and J 6 bases, with 17 bases left between them. Germline lookup yields CDR1 KGHSH and CDR2 LQKENI. This chain joins TRBV18 and TRBJ1-2; no reliable D call. The receptor was isolated from an adult who received the AZD1222 COVID-19 vaccine. Sequencing was performed on peripheral blood, taken 28 days after the second AZD1222 dose. The CDR3 DNA reads TGTGCCAGCTCACCGAGTGATACCAGCGCCGATGGCTACACCTTC. It codes for CASSPSDTSADGYTF.